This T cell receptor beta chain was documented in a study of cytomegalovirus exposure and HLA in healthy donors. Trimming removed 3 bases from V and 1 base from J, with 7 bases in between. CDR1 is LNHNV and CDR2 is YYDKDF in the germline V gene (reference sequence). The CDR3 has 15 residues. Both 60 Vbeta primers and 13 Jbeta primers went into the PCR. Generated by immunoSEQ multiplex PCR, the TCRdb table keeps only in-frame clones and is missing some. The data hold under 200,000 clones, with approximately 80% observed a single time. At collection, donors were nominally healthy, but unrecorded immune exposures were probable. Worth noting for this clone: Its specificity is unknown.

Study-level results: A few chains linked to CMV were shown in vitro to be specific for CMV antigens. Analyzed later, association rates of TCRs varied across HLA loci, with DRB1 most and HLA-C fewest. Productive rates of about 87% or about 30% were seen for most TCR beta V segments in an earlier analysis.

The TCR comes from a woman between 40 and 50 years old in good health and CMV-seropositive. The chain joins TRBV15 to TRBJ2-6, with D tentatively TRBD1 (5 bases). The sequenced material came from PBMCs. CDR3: CATSSAGSGANVLTF. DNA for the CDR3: TGTGCCACCAGCAGTGCAGGGTCTGGGGCCAACGTCCTGACTTTC.